This T cell receptor beta chain was captured by sequencing in a study of blood T cell repertoires in COVID-19. The overall study: Samples taken during acute and convalescent COVID-19 were collected in the United States, Italy and Spain. In each case, the material was cDNA or gDNA derived from T cells, B-cell-depleted T cells, or PBMCs.

The repertoire was sequenced with immunoSEQ multiplex PCR; TCRdb's copy has only in-frame clones and lacks some. The sample shows some 200,000 clones, about four fifths of them seen only once. J gave up 6 bases and V 0 bases, and 3 bases lay outside the gene matches. The CDR3 spans 14 residues. CDR1 and CDR2 (germline): LNHDA, SQIVND (reference sequence). The sequencing sample was made of PBMCs or T cells enriched from blood (not recorded which). The chain couples TRBV19 to TRBJ2-7, with 9 bases identical to TRBD1. The sequence was obtained from a woman aged 35 to 49 with acute COVID-19. The CDR3 here is CASSIEGQGGEQYF. For the CDR3, the DNA is TGTGCCAGTAGTATAGAGGGACAGGGTGGCGAGCAGTACTTC.